The rows below give T cell receptor beta chains drawn from one sample of a study of blood T cell repertoires in COVID-19. Only in-frame clones appear in the TCRdb table, and some are missing; sequencing was by immunoSEQ multiplex PCR. The sample yields some 400,000 clones, over 75% seen once. Sequenced: PBMCs or T cells enriched from blood (not recorded which). The origin of the receptors is a young man who had recovered from COVID-19. Each CDR3 is given without its conserved first and last residue.

v_call	j_call	cdr3_aa
TRBV27	TRBJ1-3	ASSLKGHFGNTIY
TRBV14	TRBJ1-1	ASSRQRNTEAF
TRBV5-6	TRBJ2-3	ASSSPAGTQY
TRBV29-1	TRBJ2-1	SVEGDTISYNEQF
TRBV20-1	TRBJ2-2	SASNPTGERNTGELF
TRBV4-1	TRBJ2-1	ASSQAGGRYNEQF
TRBV30	TRBJ2-3	AWSGASGSTDTQY
TRBV19	TRBJ1-2	ASSIGFGQPLLYGYT
TRBV3-1/TRBV3-2	TRBJ1-6	ASSRALTGTYNSPLH
TRBV7-8	TRBJ1-2	ASSQGQGNYGYT
TRBV4-1	TRBJ2-7	ASSPADSSYEQY
TRBV6-1	TRBJ1-5	ASSESRERPQH
TRBV28	TRBJ1-2	ASSPPGTGFRGYT
TRBV9	TRBJ2-6	ASSVSSGANVLT